What follows are 18 T cell receptor beta chains derived from one specimen sequenced in a study of PD-1 blockade in mismatch repair-deficient tumors. Measured with immunoSEQ multiplex PCR; TCRdb has only the in-frame clones, and not every one. The repertoire has 120,000 or so clones, about 86% of them found once; the top ten carry approximately 13%. The material sequenced was peripheral blood, taken 44 weeks after starting pembrolizumab. These receptors came from an adult with mismatch repair-deficient cancer.

This chain joins TRBV7-2 and TRBJ1-5, with 7 bases matching TRBD1. CDR1 is SGHTA, CDR2 FQGNSA, per germline. V dropped 4 bases and J dropped 3; count of bases not matched to a gene: 3. This CDR3 is 14 amino acids long. The CDR3 DNA reads TGTGCCAGCAGCTCGACAGGGAACAATCAGCCCCAGCATTTT. This sequence encodes CASSSTGNNQPQHF.

The gene calls are TRBV7-8 and TRBJ1-2; D remains ambiguous. CDR1 and CDR2 from the germline V gene are SGHVS and FQNEAQ. CDR3 length: 12 amino acids. V shed 2 bases and J shed 6 bases, with 7 bases lying between them. The CDR3 here is CASSLSGNGYTF. CDR3 DNA: TGTGCCAGCAGCTTATCCGGTAATGGCTACACCTTC.

V gene TRBV29-1 combines with J gene TRBJ1-2; D gene ambiguous. Germline V lookup: CDR1 SQVTM, CDR2 ANQGSEA. The CDR3 runs to 12 residues. Trimming stripped 4 bases from V and 4 bases from J, with 10 bases between. The CDR3: CSVVRRGYGYTF. Written as DNA, the CDR3 is TGCAGCGTTGTTCGACGCGGCTATGGCTACACCTTC.

The genes are TRBV2 and TRBJ2-5; TRBD1 aligns across 9 bases. Germline CDR1 reads SNHLY; CDR2 reads FYNNEI. V gave up 3 bases and J gave up 5 bases; unmatched junction bases: 7. CDR3 length: 15 residues. This CDR3 is CASSDRPGQGETQYF. The CDR3 DNA sequence: TGTGCCAGCAGTGATCGGCCAGGACAGGGGGAGACCCAGTACTTC. Full variable domain (rest looked up from reference TRBV2 and TRBJ2-5): EPEVTQTPSHQVTQMGQEVILRCVPISNHLYFYWYRQILGQKVEFLVSFYNNEISEKSEIFDDQFSVERPDGSNFTLKIRSTKLEDSAMYFCASSDRPGQGETQYFGPGTRLLVL.

J is TRBJ2-3 and V is TRBV5-6; D gene ambiguous. Germline loops: CDR1 SGHDT, CDR2 YYEEEE. CDR3 length: 14 amino acids. The ends were cut back, 2 bases at V and 2 bases at J, with 9 bases in the middle. The CDR3 DNA reads TGTGCCAGCAGCTTCCGAGCCTTCACAGATACGCAGTATTTT. Protein product: CASSFRAFTDTQYF.

The V and J genes are TRBV14 and TRBJ2-7; unclear D gene. In germline, CDR1 is SGHDN, CDR2 FVKESK. The CDR3 consists of 12 residues. The ends were cut back, 4 bases at V and 3 bases at J, with 7 bases in the middle. In DNA form, the CDR3 reads TGTGCCAGCAGCCTAGTCGGCTACGAGCAGTACTTC. Translating it yields CASSLVGYEQYF.

The rearrangement links TRBV7-2 to TRBJ2-7; D is perhaps TRBD2 (6 bases). The CDR3 extends over 14 amino acids. Germline lookup yields CDR1 SGHTA and CDR2 FQGNSA. V shed 2 bases and J shed 4 bases, with 12 bases lying between them. In DNA form, the CDR3 reads TGTGCCAGCAGCTTAAGGCTCGGGGGATACGAGCAGTACTTC. Protein: CASSLRLGGYEQYF.

The gene calls are TRBV4-3 and TRBJ1-3; 9 positions agree with TRBD1. V lost 3 bases and J lost 1; bases outside the gene matches: 1. The germline V gene has CDR1 LGHNA and CDR2 YSLEER. The CDR3 sequence is 15 residues long. The CDR3 nucleotides read TGCGCCAGCAGCCAGGGACAGGGTTCTGGAAACACCATATATTTT. Its translation is CASSQGQGSGNTIYF.

In its sample, this clone was seen a few times. The chain has TRBV19 and TRBJ2-2, with D maybe TRBD1 (5 bases). This CDR3 has 15 residues. The V gene lost 6 bases and the J gene lost 3 bases, with 14 bases spanning the gap. The germline V gene has CDR1 LNHDA and CDR2 SQIVND (reference sequence). DNA for the CDR3: TGTGCCAGTAGGGTCTGGGGCCGATACACCGGGGAGCTGTTTTTT. Protein product: CASRVWGRYTGELFF.

This chain links TRBV27 with TRBJ2-1; a weak D match, TRBD2 (6 bases). CDR3 length equals 15 residues. V was pared by 6 bases and J by 6 bases, with 18 bases between. The V gene's germline CDR1 is MNHEY and CDR2 SMNVEV (reference sequence). The CDR3, as DNA: TGTGCCAGCAGGCGCGGGGTCGACCTTCCCAATGAGCAGTTCTTC. It translates to CASRRGVDLPNEQFF.

The chain links TRBV5-4 to TRBJ2-1, with D tentatively TRBD2 (6 bases). CDR1 is SGHNT and CDR2 is YYREEE in the germline V gene (reference sequence). The CDR3 is made up of 13 amino acids. The V end was cut by 4 bases, the J end by 4 bases, with 9 bases between. The chain's CDR3 is CASSPREYNEQFF. CDR3 coding DNA: TGTGCCAGCAGCCCCCGGGAGTACAATGAGCAGTTCTTC.

This rearrangement joins TRBV28 to TRBJ2-7; a possible D gene is TRBD1 (5 bases). The CDR3 has 10 residues. Germline V gene lookup returns CDR1 MDHEN and CDR2 SYDVKM. V gave up 6 bases and J gave up 7 bases, with 7 bases separating them. The CDR3 nucleotides are TGTGCCAGCAGCCACAGGGAGCAGTACTTC. Its protein is CASSHREQYF.

The chain employs TRBV5-1 and TRBJ2-3; TRBD2 matches at 8 bases. V trimming: 3 bases; J trimming: 4 bases; junction bases outside the gene matches: 7. There are 15 residues in the CDR3. Germline values: CDR1 SGHRS, CDR2 YFSETQ. CDR3 sequence reads: CASSSSGTSADTQYF. The CDR3 DNA follows: TGCGCCAGCAGCTCATCCGGGACTAGTGCAGATACGCAGTATTTT. Variable domain in full (rest from reference TRBV5-1 and TRBJ2-3): KAGVTQTPRYLIKTRGQQVTLSCSPISGHRSVSWYQQTPGQGLQFLFEYFSETQRNKGNFPGRFSGRQFSNSRSEMNVSTLELGDSALYLCASSSSGTSADTQYFGPGTRLTVL.

The gene calls are TRBV6-1 and TRBJ2-3; D tentatively fits TRBD1 or TRBD2 (5 bases each). The CDR3 sequence is 15 residues long. Trimming removed 3 bases at V and 1 base at J, with 11 bases between. The germline V gene encodes CDR1 MNHNS and CDR2 SASEGT. CDR3 loop: CASSDPGDGTDTQYF. CDR3 nucleotide sequence: TGTGCCAGCAGTGATCCTGGGGACGGCACAGATACGCAGTATTTT.

The rearrangement links TRBV5-1 to TRBJ2-1; 7 bases fit TRBD1. The trim removed 3 bases at V and 0 bases at J, leaving 3 bases unmatched. Looked up from germline, CDR1 is SGHRS and CDR2 is YFSETQ. This CDR3 has 15 residues. CDR3 coding DNA: TGCGCCAGCAGCTGGGGACAGAGCTCCTACAATGAGCAGTTCTTC. Translated, it gives CASSWGQSSYNEQFF.

The chain recombines TRBV21-1 with TRBJ2-7; the table's D call, TRBD2, was not checked against the DNA. TRBV21-1 is deemed a pseudogene. This CDR3 has 14 amino acids. The CDR3 nucleotides are TGTGCCAGCAGGGGGGGGGCAGTTTCAAGCGAGCAGTACTTC. Its protein is CASRGGAVSSEQYF.

This chain connects TRBV7-9 to TRBJ1-2, with TRBD1 identical over 8 bases. CDR3 length: 15 residues. CDR1 and CDR2 (germline): SEHNR, FQNEAQ (reference sequence). V lost 2 bases, J lost 3 bases, and 5 bases stayed unmatched. Here the CDR3 DNA reads TGTGCCAGCAGCTTAAAAGGGACAGGACACTATGGCTACACCTTC. Translation: CASSLKGTGHYGYTF.

Only a few counts were recorded for this clone. V is TRBV29-1 and J is TRBJ1-2; possibly TRBD1 for D (6 bases). Germline CDR1 reads SQVTM; CDR2 reads ANQGSEA. V was trimmed by 6 bases and J by 7 bases, leaving 12 bases between them. The CDR3 covers 11 residues. CDR3 coding DNA: TGCAGCGTCCCCGAGGGGGGTGGCTACACCTTC. As protein: CSVPEGGGYTF.